The 31 T cell receptor beta chains below come from one sample, sequenced in a study of regulatory T cells in long-lasting Graves disease. This sample's time point: newly diagnosed GD, antithyroid drugs for less than 3 months. RNA extracted from PBMCs served as the sequencing template. Arm-PCR with iRepertoire HTBI primers amplified the CDR3 regions for these TCR beta libraries. TCRdb analysed the multiplex PCR reads with MiXCR anew, one entry per CDR3 protein. The sample holds 420,000 or so distinct CDR3 sequences, approximately 16% seen once. The sample was also linked to a second study, of T cells in Graves' hyperthyroidism and ophthalmopathy.

The starting material was peripheral blood mononuclear cells (PBMCs), obtained at new diagnosis, from a patient treated with antithyroid drugs. These receptors originate from a woman aged 18-29 years with Graves disease.

The sample holds many counts of this clonotype. The rearrangement uses TRBV10-1 and TRBJ1-4; possible D gene TRBD1, 6 bases. In germline, CDR1 is WNHNN, CDR2 SYGVQD (reference sequence). CDR3 size: 17 residues. The V end was cut by 4 bases, the J end by 2 bases, with 17 bases between. The CDR3, as DNA: TGCGCCAGCAGTGGCGGCTCGGGACACCCGACTAATGAAAAACTGTTTTTT. Translated: CASSGGSGHPTNEKLFF.

There are many counts of this clonotype. The gene calls are TRBV30 and TRBJ2-7, with D possibly matching TRBD2 (6 bases). Trimming removed 2 bases at V and 2 bases at J, with 16 bases between. The CDR3 consists of 15 residues. Germline V gives CDR1 GTSNPN, CDR2 SVGIG (reference sequence). CDR3 sequence (DNA): TGTGCCTGGAGTCACCGGGAGTACCCCCCCTACGAGCAGTACTTC. It specifies CAWSHREYPPYEQYF.

This clonotype was observed many times. This sequence joins TRBV5-5 and TRBJ2-7; 9 bases agree with TRBD2. The germline gives CDR1 SGHKS, CDR2 YYEKEE (reference sequence). Germline trimming cut 2 bases from V and 4 bases from J; bases unmatched to any gene: 7. The CDR3 runs 15 residues. CDR3: CASSFSGRGEYEQYF. The CDR3 nucleotides read TGTGCCAGCAGCTTTAGCGGGAGAGGGGAATACGAGCAGTACTTC.

V gene TRBV5-6 combines with J gene TRBJ2-3; D is unclear. CDR3 length equals 15 residues. CDR1 is SGHDT and CDR2 is YYEEEE in the germline V gene. The ends were cut back, 4 bases at V and 4 bases at J, with 16 bases in the middle. The chain's CDR3 is CASSPTPLSADTQYF. CDR3 DNA: TGTGCCAGCAGCCCGACACCCCTGTCGGCAGATACGCAGTATTTT. Filled out from reference TRBV5-6 and TRBJ2-3, the complete variable domain reads DAGVTQSPTHLIKTRGQQVTLRCSPKSGHDTVSWYQQALGQGPQFIFQYYEEEERQRGNFPDRFSGHQFPNYSSELNVNALLLGDSALYLCASSPTPLSADTQYFGPGTRLTVL.

The chain links TRBV19 to TRBJ1-1; a possible D gene is TRBD1 (5 bases). The CDR3 has 13 amino acids. Trimming left V 7 bases short and J 2 bases short, with 11 bases between. The germline gives CDR1 LNHDA, CDR2 SQIVND (reference sequence). The CDR3: CASMVRGNTEAFF. The CDR3, as DNA: TGTGCCAGTATGGTTAGGGGAAACACTGAAGCTTTCTTT.

This clonotype was found a few times. This chain connects TRBV29-1 to TRBJ2-7, with D maybe TRBD1 (6 bases). Trimming cost V 4 bases and J 4 bases, with 17 bases left between them. Germline loops: CDR1 SQVTM, CDR2 ANQGSEA. CDR3 length: 14 residues. The CDR3 sequence is CSVGHGTGQYEQYF. The CDR3 coding sequence is TGCAGCGTTGGCCACGGGACGGGACAATACGAGCAGTACTTC.

This clonotype was found a few times. This sequence joins TRBV9 and TRBJ2-3, with D tentatively TRBD2 (6 bases). The CDR3 contains 13 residues. V was clipped by 3 bases and J by 5 bases, with 10 bases between them. CDR1 SGDLS and CDR2 YYNGEE come from the germline V gene. Here the CDR3 reads CASSAQEGDTQYF. In DNA form, the CDR3 reads TGTGCCAGCAGCGCCCAGGAGGGAGATACGCAGTATTTT.

This clonotype showed up many times. This chain joins TRBV9 and TRBJ1-2; D is unresolved. CDR1 and CDR2 (germline): SGDLS, YYNGEE. The CDR3 has 15 amino acids. V lost 5 bases, J lost 8 bases, and 22 bases lay in between. The CDR3 DNA reads as TGTGCCAGCAGGGAGGCCCTCGAGGGCGGGAAAGGCTACACCTTC. Residues: CASREALEGGKGYTF.

This clonotype was picked up many times. The gene calls are TRBV12-3 or TRBV12-4 and TRBJ2-7; 7 nucleotides match TRBD1. The CDR3 extends over 14 amino acids. J lost 0 bases, V lost 6 bases, and 5 bases had no gene match. DNA of the CDR3: TGTGCCAGCAGCGCGACAGGGAACTCCTACGAGCAGTACTTC. Protein: CASSATGNSYEQYF.

This clonotype occurred many times. The V call is TRBV7-9, the J call TRBJ2-1; D may be TRBD1 (5 bases). In germline, CDR1 is SEHNR, CDR2 FQNEAQ (reference sequence). The CDR3 is made up of 14 amino acids. V was pared by 3 bases and J by 6 bases, with 12 bases between. CDR3 DNA: TGTGCCAGCAGCTTTTGGGGCGGACCCAATGAGCAGTTCTTC. It translates to CASSFWGGPNEQFF.

Regarding this clonotype: Since a much larger clone is just one base distant, this may be a read error. The chain recombines TRBV24-1 with TRBJ2-7; tentative D call: TRBD2 (6 bases). The V and J ends lost 7 bases and 2 bases respectively, with 14 bases between them. This CDR3 comprises 14 residues. The germline V gene encodes CDR1 KGHDR and CDR2 SFDVKD. The CDR3 spells CATSGSGTPYEQYF. CDR3 nucleotide sequence: TGTGCCACCAGCGGGAGCGGCACGCCCTACGAGCAGTACTTC.

This clonotype was found many times. V and J are TRBV3-1 and TRBJ2-5, with 8 nucleotides matching TRBD1. CDR1 and CDR2 (germline): LGHDT, YNNKEL (reference sequence). The CDR3 is made up of 15 amino acids. The V segment lost 0 bases and the J segment 6 bases; nucleotides outside the gene matches: 6. As DNA, the CDR3 is TGTGCCAGCAGCCAAGATAGCACAGGGGGGAAGACCCAGTACTTC. Translating it yields CASSQDSTGGKTQYF.

This clonotype was counted between two and nine times. The CDR3 here is CASSFSGTRGAEAFF. CDR3 in DNA: TGTGCCAGCAGTTTCTCCGGGACTCGGGGTGCTGAAGCTTTCTTT. The gene calls are TRBV6-2 or TRBV6-3 and TRBJ1-1; D possibly corresponds to TRBD1 (5 bases). This CDR3 is 15 amino acids long. The germline V gene has CDR1 MNHEY and CDR2 SVGEGT. V lost 4 bases, J lost 6 bases, and 18 bases lay in between.

This clonotype was observed at least ten times. The V gene is TRBV3-1, the J gene TRBJ1-1; no clear D gene. Trimming took 3 bases from V and 0 from J, leaving 11 bases between them. This CDR3 spans 15 amino acids. CDR1 is LGHDT, CDR2 YNNKEL, per germline (reference sequence). The CDR3 sequence: CASSQAGPLNTEAFF. Written as DNA, the CDR3 is TGTGCCAGCAGCCAGGCTGGACCGTTGAACACTGAAGCTTTCTTT.

Regarding this clonotype: This likely traces to a read error, being one base from a far larger clone. The chain links TRBV6-1 to TRBJ2-1; D might be TRBD1 or TRBD2, each matching 6 bases. Germline V CDR1 and CDR2: MNHNS, SASEGT. The CDR3 spans 12 residues. CDR3 region: CASSPTSRGKIF. As DNA, the CDR3 is TGTGCCAGCAGCCCCACTAGCAGGGGCAAGATCTTC.

This clonotype has a count of ten or more. V and J are TRBV2 and TRBJ2-1; D is undetermined. Looked up from germline, CDR1 is SNHLY and CDR2 is FYNNEI. V shed 1 base and J shed 10 bases, with 2 bases lying between them. There are 10 residues in the CDR3. CDR3 in DNA: TGTGCCAGCAGTGAAGGAGAGCAGTTCTTC. Its translation is CASSEGEQFF.

The sample holds many counts of this clonotype. This rearrangement joins TRBV6-1 to TRBJ2-7; TRBD1 matches 10 bases. Germline CDR1 MNHNS, CDR2 SASEGT. Unmatched junction bases numbered 10, after V lost 6 bases and J lost 5 bases. The CDR3 is 15 amino acids. CDR3 DNA: TGTGCCAGCAGCAAAGACCGGGACAGGGGCCACGAGCAGTACTTC. Its protein is CASSKDRDRGHEQYF.

A few counts support this clonotype. The rearrangement links TRBV20-1 to TRBJ1-6, with TRBD1 as a possible D gene (6 bases). Germline CDR1 and CDR2: DFQATT and SNEGSKA (reference sequence). This CDR3 region has 17 residues. Trimming left V 1 base short and J 3 bases short, with 16 bases between. The CDR3 DNA is TGCAGTGCTAGAGCCTCGCAGGGGCGCCTCTATAATTCACCCCTCCACTTT. Protein sequence: CSARASQGRLYNSPLHF.

As concerns this clonotype: A read error is possible here, since a much larger clone lies one base away. V usage is TRBV5-1 and J usage is TRBJ2-3; 8 nucleotides match TRBD2. The DNA end favors TRBJ2-5, so the J call may be wrong. The CDR3 sequence is 13 residues long. The germline gives CDR1 SGHRS, CDR2 YFSETQ. The CDR3 coding sequence is TGCGCCAGCAGCCGACTAGCGAGTGAGACCCAGTACTTC. Its protein product is CASSRLASETQYF.

With regard to this clonotype: Since a much larger clone is just one base distant, this may be a read error. The chain couples TRBV11-1 to TRBJ2-5; D might be TRBD2 (6 bases). The CDR3 runs 14 residues. CDR1 and CDR2 from the germline V gene are SGHAT and FQDESV (reference sequence). CDR3 protein: CASSRAGTREIQYF. The CDR3 DNA follows: TGTGCCAGCAGCCGAGCCGGGACCCGGGAGATCCAGTACTTC.

To note about this clonotype: The junction and the germline gene differ at one end; a read error may be behind it. The chain uses TRBV7-2 and TRBJ1-5; D gene ambiguous. The CDR3 totals 13 residues. CDR1 and CDR2 (germline): SGHTA, FQGNSA. The CDR3 is CASSYWENRPQHF. The CDR3 DNA follows: TGTGCCAGCAGCTACTGGGAGAATCGGCCCCAGCATTTT.

This clonotype was found a few times. Germline and junction disagree at one end, which may indicate a read error. This chain uses TRBV6-5 with TRBJ2-5; weak D call: TRBD1 (5 bases). Germline V lookup: CDR1 MNHEY, CDR2 SVGAGI. The CDR3 sequence is 15 residues long. The CDR3 protein is CACSYTGLSQETQYF. CDR3 sequence (DNA): TGTGCCTGCAGTTACACAGGCCTTTCCCAAGAGACCCAGTACTTC.

This clonotype was seen many times. The V call is TRBV6-1, the J call TRBJ2-1, with 9 positions matching TRBD2. V was pared by 10 bases and J by 4 bases, with 8 bases of the junction left unmatched. There are 14 residues in the CDR3. CDR1 is MNHNS and CDR2 is SASEGT in the germline V gene. CDR3 nucleotides: TGTGCCACCGGATTAGCGGGAGAATACAATGAGCAGTTCTTC. It is translated as CATGLAGEYNEQFF.

This clonotype turned up a few times. CDR3 bases: TGTGCCAGCAGTGAGTTACCTAGCCGGAGCGAGCAGTACTTC. Its translation is CASSELPSRSEQYF. This chain links TRBV6-1 with TRBJ2-7, with D maybe TRBD2 (5 bases). CDR3 length equals 14 residues. Trimming took off 3 bases at V and 6 bases at J, with 15 bases between the two ends. Germline V lookup: CDR1 MNHNS, CDR2 SASEGT.

The chain couples TRBV20-1 to TRBJ2-3, with D perhaps matching TRBD1 (5 bases). Trimming stripped 2 bases from V and 4 bases from J, with 10 bases between. CDR3 size: 13 residues. The germline V gene has CDR1 DFQATT and CDR2 SNEGSKA (reference sequence). CDR3 DNA: TGCAGTGCTAGACCCCAGGGTTCAGATACGCAGTATTTT. Its translation is CSARPQGSDTQYF.

This clonotype was observed a handful of times. The chain has TRBV29-1 and TRBJ1-1; D not certain. Per germline, CDR1 SQVTM and CDR2 ANQGSEA. There are 11 residues in the CDR3. V was shortened by 4 bases and J by 7 bases, with 10 bases between the two germline ends. CDR3 DNA: TGCAGCGTTGCATATGGGGTTGAAGCTTTCTTT. Protein sequence: CSVAYGVEAFF. The variable domain in full, with the rest retrieved from reference TRBV29-1 and TRBJ1-1, is SAVISQKPSRDICQRGTSLTIQCQVDSQVTMMFWYRQQPGQSLTLIATANQGSEATYESGFVIDKFPISRPNLTFSTLTVSNMSPEDSSIYLCSVAYGVEAFFGQGTRLTVV.

This clonotype was recorded at least ten times. The chain is built from TRBV7-9 and TRBJ2-1, with TRBD2 identical over 11 bases. J gave up 5 bases and V 4 bases, and 7 bases lay outside the gene matches. The CDR3 is 16 amino acids. The germline V gene has CDR1 SEHNR and CDR2 FQNEAQ (reference sequence). The DNA for the CDR3 is TGTGCCAGCAGCTCGTCTCCGGGACTAGCGGACAATGAGCAGTTCTTC. It specifies CASSSSPGLADNEQFF.

This clonotype was detected only a few times. This chain connects TRBV18 to TRBJ1-1, with D perhaps TRBD1 (5 bases). V was pared by 4 bases and J by 8 bases, with 17 bases between. Germline V CDR1 and CDR2: KGHSH, LQKENI. This CDR3 contains 14 residues. The CDR3 loop is CASSRSRVLREAFF. DNA of the CDR3: TGTGCCAGCTCACGGTCCAGGGTTCTGAGGGAAGCTTTCTTT. Supplemented by reference TRBV18 and TRBJ1-1, the full variable domain reads NAGVMQNPRHLVRRRGQEARLRCSPMKGHSHVYWYRQLPEEGLKFMVYLQKENIIDESGMPKERFSAEFPKEGPSILRIQQVVRGDSAAYFCASSRSRVLREAFFGQGTRLTVV.

This chain joins TRBV20-1 and TRBJ2-7; 7 nucleotides line up with TRBD2. V lost 3 bases and J lost 2; bases outside the gene matches: 10. The CDR3 is 15 amino acids. Germline V gene data show CDR1 as DFQATT and CDR2 as SNEGSKA (reference sequence). CDR3 sequence: CSASDPSGITYEQYF. DNA for the CDR3: TGCAGTGCTAGCGACCCCAGCGGGATAACCTACGAGCAGTACTTC.

CDR3 sequence reads: CASSTRTGDSNQPQHF. The DNA for the CDR3 is TGTGCCAGTAGTACGCGGACAGGGGACAGCAATCAGCCCCAGCATTTT. V usage is TRBV19 and J usage is TRBJ1-5, with 9 bases lining up with TRBD1. Germline CDR1 is LNHDA and CDR2 is SQIVND (reference sequence). The CDR3 has 16 amino acids. After removal of 4 bases from V and 1 base from J, the junction contained 5 bases not matched to a gene.

There are many counts of this clonotype. The V gene is TRBV7-2, the J gene TRBJ2-1; the match to TRBD2 covers 8 bases. Germline trimming cut 1 base from V and 7 bases from J; bases unmatched to any gene: 15. The CDR3 sequence is 18 residues long. The germline V gene has CDR1 SGHTA and CDR2 FQGNSA. The CDR3 DNA sequence: TGTGCCAGCAGCTTAGTAGCCGGGGGGGTAGCGGGATCGAATGAGCAGTTCTTC. It codes for CASSLVAGGVAGSNEQFF. The variable domain in full, completed from reference TRBV7-2 and TRBJ2-1, reads GAGVSQSPSNKVTEKGKDVELRCDPISGHTALYWYRQSLGQGLEFLIYFQGNSAPDKSGLPSDRFSAERTGGSVSTLTIQRTQQEDSAVYLCASSLVAGGVAGSNEQFFGPGTRLTVL.